This T cell receptor beta chain was recovered during a study of blood T cell repertoires in COVID-19 (TCRdb year 2020). About the investigation overall: Samples covering the acute and convalescent phases of COVID-19 were provided by collaborators in the United States, Italy and Spain. The material from the prospective study consisted of cDNA or gDNA derived from T cells, B-cell-depleted T cells, or PBMCs. Deeply sampled blood TCRbeta repertoires from subjects exposed to, actively infected with, or recovered from COVID-19 were included in the dataset. The repertoires were made available in a free public database intended to serve as a resource for research on the immune response to SARS-CoV-2. Samples were obtained from the ongoing ImmuneRACE study (first 160 participants) and from some 1,300 subjects provided by 6 global collaborators. The sample metadata nearly always contained a de-identified subject ID, COVID-19 status, age in years and sex. HLA class I and class II types, where available, came from metadata supplied by the sample provider rather than from assay-based typing.

Study-wide findings and limitations: The amount of clinical and demographic metadata varied by source and participant and was provided uncurated.

The immunoSEQ Assay, a bias-controlled multiplex PCR, was used to amplify TCRbeta CDR3 regions from genomic DNA. Per the authors' processing: Within the assay, amplification of reference gene primers was used to estimate how many nucleated cells each sample contained. To quantify the absolute abundance of each unique TCRbeta CDR3 rearrangement, sequence reads were collapsed and filtered. For each sample, productive Simpson clonality was calculated as the square root of Simpson's diversity index over productive rearrangements. The table was pulled from immuneACCESS by TCRdb, which kept in-frame rearrangements only. Such tables lose some clones; where checked, under half of the loss comes from unresolved V genes, and the rest has no known cause. The DNA was the basis for D and trimming; V, J and clone size are from that table. This sample holds around 250,000 clones; roughly nine tenths were observed only once. The ten biggest clones cover around 8.8% of the sample.

About this clone itself: Its specific antigen is unknown. Base qualities were left out, and no much larger clone turns up one base away.

Whole blood was collected in K2EDTA tubes by collaborating institutions according to the institutions' own protocols. For TCRbeta analysis, collaborator samples were shipped as frozen whole blood, as isolated PBMCs, or as DNA extracted from either sample type. There are 13 amino acids in the CDR3, from cysteine to phenylalanine inclusive. Of all the DNA, just the CDR3 is kept, 39 bases in frame from base 1. At the junction V is shortened by 7 bases and J by 7 bases; bases outside the gene matches: 5. The germline V gene specifies MDHEN as CDR1 and SYDVKM as CDR2. The sequence was collected from a man aged 40-50 years with active or convalescent COVID-19. The sequence is built from TRBV28 and TRBJ1-4, with 8 junctional bases fitting TRBD1. Material: peripheral blood. This receptor has the CDR3 CASNQQGVEKLFF. The DNA sequence follows: TGTGCCAGCAACCAACAGGGGGTTGAAAAACTGTTTTTT.